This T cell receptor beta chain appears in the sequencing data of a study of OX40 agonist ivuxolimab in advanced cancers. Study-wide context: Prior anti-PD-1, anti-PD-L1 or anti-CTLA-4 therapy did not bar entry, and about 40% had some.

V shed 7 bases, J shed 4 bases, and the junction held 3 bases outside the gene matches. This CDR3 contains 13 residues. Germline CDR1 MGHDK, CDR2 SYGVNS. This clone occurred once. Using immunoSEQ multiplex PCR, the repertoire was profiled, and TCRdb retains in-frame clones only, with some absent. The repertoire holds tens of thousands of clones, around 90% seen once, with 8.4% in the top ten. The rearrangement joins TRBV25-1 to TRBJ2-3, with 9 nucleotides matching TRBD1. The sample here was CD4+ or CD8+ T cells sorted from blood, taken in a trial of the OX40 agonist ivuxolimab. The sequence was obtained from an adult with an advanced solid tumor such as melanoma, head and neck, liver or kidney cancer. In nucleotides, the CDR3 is TGTGCCAGCACCGGGGACAGGGCAGATACGCAGTATTTT. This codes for CASTGDRADTQYF.